These T cell receptor beta chains were read from a single sample in a study of cytomegalovirus exposure and HLA in healthy donors. Libraries were prepared by immunoSEQ multiplex PCR; TCRdb keeps only in-frame clonotypes and omits some of them. The sample lists 70,000 to 95,000 clones; approximately 76% were seen once. Sequencing input: PBMCs. Receptors originate from a man aged 25-45 years in good health and CMV-seropositive. Both conserved end residues are part of each CDR3. A D gene is named only where the DNA matches it firmly. Clone size is not always given. Where it is, it says once, few, many or a class for expanded clones.

V gene	clone size	D gene	J gene	CDR3 protein	CDR3 DNA
TRBV7-8	NA	TRBD1	TRBJ1-5	CASSPRGSGNQPQHF	TGTGCCAGCAGCCCCAGGGGGTCGGGCAATCAGCCCCAGCATTTT
TRBV2	NA	NA	TRBJ2-7	CASLTGTSYEQYF	TGTGCCAGCCTGACGGGAACCTCCTACGAGCAGTACTTC
TRBV21-1	few	NA	TRBJ2-4	CASSNRGLAKNIQYF	TGTGCCAGCAGCAACAGGGGGCTAGCCAAAAACATTCAGTACTTC
TRBV14	NA	NA	TRBJ2-2	CASSPYKNTGELFF	TGTGCCAGCAGCCCGTACAAGAACACCGGGGAGCTGTTTTTT
TRBV6-4	NA	TRBD2	TRBJ2-1	CASSDPSGGEQFF	TGTGCCAGCAGTGACCCTAGCGGGGGGGAGCAGTTCTTC
TRBV25-1	NA	NA	TRBJ2-7	CASSVQAGHEQYF	TGTGCCAGCAGTGTTCAAGCAGGTCACGAGCAGTACTTC
TRBV4-1	NA	TRBD1	TRBJ1-1	CASSQDSGTGRGSTEAFF	TGCGCCAGCAGCCAAGATAGCGGGACAGGGCGGGGTAGTACTGAAGCTTTCTTT
TRBV2	NA	TRBD1	TRBJ2-4	CASRVDRGSENIQYF	TGTGCCAGCAGGGTGGACAGGGGGTCCGAAAACATTCAGTACTTC
TRBV6-1	NA	TRBD1	TRBJ2-5	CATAYGTAYQETQYF	TGTGCCACCGCTTACGGGACAGCGTACCAAGAGACCCAGTACTTC
TRBV6-6	NA	TRBD1	TRBJ2-7	CASSAGTGPYEQYF	TGTGCCAGCAGTGCCGGGACAGGGCCCTACGAGCAGTACTTC
TRBV19	NA	NA	TRBJ2-2	CASSKLTGSSGRANTGELFF	TGTGCCAGTAGTAAACTGACAGGGTCCAGCGGGAGAGCGAACACCGGGGAGCTGTTTTTT
TRBV30	NA	NA	TRBJ1-1	CAWGQSPNTEAFF	TGTGCCTGGGGACAAAGCCCTAACACTGAAGCTTTCTTT
TRBV4-3	NA	NA	TRBJ2-1	CASSAGLDSYNEQFF	TGCGCCAGCAGCGCGGGACTTGACTCCTACAATGAGCAGTTCTTC
TRBV7-9	NA	TRBD1	TRBJ1-6	CASSLTRTGPSSPLHF	TGTGCCAGCAGCTTAACCCGGACAGGGCCGTCTTCACCCCTCCACTTT
TRBV7-9	NA	NA	TRBJ2-3	CASSPGGTGGATDTQYF	TGTGCCAGCAGCCCAGGGGGGACCGGGGGGGCAACAGATACGCAGTATTTT
TRBV19	few	TRBD2	TRBJ2-3	CASSPRLAGYTDTQYF	TGTGCCAGTAGTCCCCGGCTAGCGGGTTACACAGATACGCAGTATTTT
TRBV5-4	NA	TRBD1	TRBJ1-2	CASSPGTGGYTF	TGTGCCAGCAGCCCAGGGACAGGTGGCTACACCTTC
TRBV9	NA	TRBD2	TRBJ2-7	CASSVGGTSSYEQYF	TGTGCCAGCAGCGTAGGCGGGACTAGCAGCTACGAGCAGTACTTC
TRBV12-5	NA	NA	TRBJ2-1	CASGLAPGLRRVNEQFF	TGTGCTAGTGGTTTGGCCCCGGGACTCCGAAGGGTAAATGAGCAGTTCTTC
TRBV29-1	few	NA	TRBJ1-3	CSAALRGSGNTIYF	TGCAGCGCTGCCCTTCGGGGCTCTGGAAACACCATATATTTT
TRBV7-9	NA	NA	TRBJ2-7	CASSTPDIRDTVPYEQYF	TGTGCCAGCAGCACACCAGATATCCGGGACACAGTCCCCTACGAGCAGTACTTC
TRBV7-8	NA	TRBD2	TRBJ2-1	CASSFGGGYNEQFF	TGTGCCAGCAGCTTCGGCGGGGGCTACAATGAGCAGTTCTTC
TRBV6-5	NA	NA	TRBJ2-7	CASSRETGVYEQYF	TGTGCCAGCAGCCGCGAAACAGGCGTATACGAGCAGTACTTC
TRBV5-8	NA	TRBD1	TRBJ1-5	CASSGQGDQPQHF	TGTGCCAGCAGTGGACAGGGAGATCAGCCCCAGCATTTT
TRBV4-2	NA	TRBD2	TRBJ2-1	CASSQDGAGGPPEQFF	TGTGCCAGCAGCCAAGATGGAGCGGGGGGGCCCCCTGAGCAGTTCTTC
TRBV30	NA	NA	TRBJ2-5	CAWNGGGETQYF	TGTGCCTGGAACGGGGGTGGGGAGACCCAGTACTTC
TRBV5-1	few	NA	TRBJ2-7	CASSFGVGSYEQYF	TGCGCCAGCAGCTTCGGGGTTGGATCCTACGAGCAGTACTTC